The 5 T cell receptor beta chains below were found in one sample sequenced in a study of cytomegalovirus exposure and HLA in healthy donors. PCR employed 60 Vbeta and 13 Jbeta primers. Assay: immunoSEQ multiplex PCR; the TCRdb copy retains only in-frame clones and omits some. The sample has over 90,000 clones, 60% to 80% seen once; the top ten hold roughly 8.9%. Sequenced material: PBMCs. All receptors come from a male donor in good health and CMV-seropositive.

The V and J genes are TRBV28 and TRBJ1-3; D remains unclear. V was clipped by 5 bases and J by 2 bases, with 13 bases between them. This CDR3 has 15 amino acids. Germline V gene sequence: CDR1 MDHEN, CDR2 SYDVKM. Here the CDR3 DNA reads TGTGCCAGCAGTCCCCTAGATAGTGCTGGAAACACCATATATTTT. Residues: CASSPLDSAGNTIYF.

V usage is TRBV30 and J usage is TRBJ1-5; D remains ambiguous. V lost 1 base and J lost 7, with 14 bases in between. In germline, CDR1 is GTSNPN, CDR2 SVGIG (reference sequence). CDR3 length equals 14 residues. The CDR3 loop reads CAWSAARGVQPQHF. The CDR3, as DNA: TGTGCCTGGAGTGCCGCCCGAGGAGTCCAGCCCCAGCATTTT.

J is TRBJ1-1 and V is TRBV19; no firm D call. Germline V lookup: CDR1 LNHDA, CDR2 SQIVND (reference sequence). This CDR3 region has 11 residues. Trimming pared 5 bases from V and 12 bases from J, leaving 13 bases between. CDR3 amino acids: CASSHGLEPFF. The CDR3 DNA sequence: TGTGCCAGTAGTCACGGGTTGGAGCCTTTCTTT.

The genes are TRBV6-5 and TRBJ2-5, with 9 bases that match TRBD1. The V and J ends lost 8 bases and 11 bases, in that order; junction bases with no gene match: 9. CDR3 size: 12 residues. CDR1 is MNHEY and CDR2 is SVGAGI in the germline V gene. CDR3 DNA: TGTGCCAGCTCTAGGACAGGGGATGAGCAGTACTTC. Its translation is CASSRTGDEQYF.

This rearrangement joins TRBV9 to TRBJ2-5; D may be TRBD2 (5 bases). Germline CDR1 SGDLS, CDR2 YYNGEE. There are 14 residues in the CDR3. V lost 3 bases to trimming and J lost 4 bases, with 13 bases between them. CDR3: CASSAGVGTETQYF. Written as DNA, the CDR3 is TGTGCCAGCAGCGCCGGGGTGGGAACAGAGACCCAGTACTTC.